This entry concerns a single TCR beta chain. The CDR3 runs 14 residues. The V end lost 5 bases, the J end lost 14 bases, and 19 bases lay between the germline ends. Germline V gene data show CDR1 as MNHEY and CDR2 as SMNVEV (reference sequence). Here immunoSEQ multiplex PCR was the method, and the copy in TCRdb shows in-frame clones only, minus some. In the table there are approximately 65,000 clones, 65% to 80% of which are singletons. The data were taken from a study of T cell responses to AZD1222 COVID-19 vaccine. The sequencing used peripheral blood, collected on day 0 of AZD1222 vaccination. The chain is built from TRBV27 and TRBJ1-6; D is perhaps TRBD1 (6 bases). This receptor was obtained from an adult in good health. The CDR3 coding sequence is TGTGCCAGCAGTCCGGGACATCTTCCTGGGTCCCTCCACTTT. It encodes CASSPGHLPGSLHF.